A selection of T cell receptor beta chains follows, all from one sample in a study of cytomegalovirus exposure and HLA in healthy donors. Data came from immunoSEQ multiplex PCR; TCRdb stores just in-frame clones and leaves some out. In total, the table holds roughly 100,000 clones. Sequenced material: PBMCs. Receptor source: a woman aged 25-40 years in good health and CMV-seronegative. Each CDR3 is given with its conserved first and last residue. The D gene is left open where the match is weak.

>-|TRBJ1-5|TRBV2
CAASNVQGMSGNQPQHF
TGTGCCGCCAGCAATGTGCAGGGGATGAGTGGCAATCAGCCCCAGCATTTT
>TRBD1|TRBJ1-5|TRBV6-5
CASSGQANQPQHF
TGTGCCAGCAGCGGACAGGCAAATCAGCCCCAGCATTTT
>-|TRBJ2-7|TRBV27
CASSLTPDSSYEQYF
TGTGCCAGCAGTTTAACCCCTGACAGTTCCTACGAGCAGTACTTC
>-|TRBJ1-2|TRBV6-5
CASSYSYRDTYGYTF
TGTGCCAGCAGTTACTCCTACCGGGACACCTATGGCTACACCTTC
>-|TRBJ2-7|TRBV6-4
CASSSGGPYF
TGTGCCAGCAGTTCGGGGGGCCCGTACTTC
>TRBD1|TRBJ2-7|TRBV11-1
CASSAGQGPPYEQYF
TGTGCCAGCAGCGCCGGACAGGGTCCCCCCTACGAGCAGTACTTC
>-|TRBJ2-5|TRBV6-1
CASNEGRQETQYF
TGTGCCAGCAATGAGGGGAGGCAAGAGACCCAGTACTTC
>TRBD1|TRBJ2-5|TRBV29-1
CSVDRGRETQYF
TGCAGCGTCGACAGGGGGAGGGAGACCCAGTACTTC
>-|TRBJ1-5|TRBV19
CASGGPQQRRPQHF
TGTGCCAGTGGCGGGCCTCAGCAGCGAAGGCCCCAGCATTTT
>TRBD2|TRBJ2-7|TRBV2
CASSAAGVIEQYF
TGTGCCAGCAGTGCAGCGGGAGTAATCGAGCAGTACTTC
>-|TRBJ1-1|TRBV2
CASKMDSNTEAFF
TGTGCCAGCAAGATGGACAGTAACACTGAAGCTTTCTTT
>-|TRBJ1-3|TRBV5-1
CASSFRGGSGNTIYF
TGCGCCAGCAGCTTCCGAGGGGGCTCTGGAAACACCATATATTTT
>TRBD2|TRBJ2-1|TRBV5-1
CASSLGGLAGGPSYNEQFF
TGCGCCAGCAGCTTGGGGGGACTAGCGGGGGGCCCATCCTACAATGAGCAGTTCTTC
>-|TRBJ1-1|TRBV5-1
CASSLGQVVNTEAFF
TGCGCCAGCAGCTTGGGACAGGTGGTGAACACTGAAGCTTTCTTT
>TRBD1|TRBJ1-2|TRBV5-1
CASSYTGDSFNYGYTF
TGCGCCAGCAGCTATACAGGGGACTCATTTAACTATGGCTACACCTTC
>TRBD2|TRBJ2-1|TRBV29-1
CSVVGGGRDNEQFF
TGCAGCGTTGTTGGCGGGGGACGGGACAATGAGCAGTTCTTC
>-|TRBJ2-7|TRBV11-2
CASTLNGGPYEQYF
TGTGCCAGCACCCTCAACGGGGGACCCTACGAGCAGTACTTC
>-|TRBJ2-7|TRBV10-1
CASRRHPSYEQYF
TGCGCCAGCAGGAGACACCCCTCCTACGAGCAGTACTTC
>TRBD1|TRBJ1-2|TRBV19
CASSPQGQGPYGYTF
TGTGCCAGTAGTCCCCAAGGACAGGGGCCCTATGGCTACACCTTC
>-|TRBJ2-7|TRBV19
CASSPGILLLEQYF
TGTGCCAGTAGTCCCGGGATCCTCCTCTTGGAGCAGTACTTC
>TRBD2|TRBJ2-3|TRBV28
CASSLERGDTDTQYF
TGTGCCAGCAGTTTAGAGCGGGGGGACACAGATACGCAGTATTTT
>TRBD1|TRBJ1-1|TRBV9
CASSALTGGATEAFF
TGTGCCAGCAGCGCTCTAACAGGGGGCGCGACTGAAGCTTTCTTT
>TRBD2|TRBJ2-2|TRBV11-1
CASSLMSSGSPHTGELFF
TGTGCCAGCAGCTTAATGTCTAGCGGGAGTCCCCACACCGGGGAGCTGTTTTTT
>-|TRBJ2-3|TRBV18
CASSQTGLNTQYF
TGTGCCAGCTCACAAACAGGGTTAAATACGCAGTATTTT
>-|TRBJ2-7|TRBV9
CASSALLTDEQYF
TGTGCCAGCAGCGCCCTCTTGACTGATGAGCAGTACTTC
>-|TRBJ1-3|TRBV29-1
CSVETTAGNTIYF
TGCAGCGTTGAGACTACAGCTGGAAACACCATATATTTT
>-|TRBJ1-4|TRBV6-1
CASSDLGQSNEKLFF
TGTGCCAGCAGTGATCTAGGACAGAGTAATGAAAAACTGTTTTTT
>-|TRBJ1-2|TRBV20-1
CSVDNYGYTF
TGCAGTGTAGATAACTATGGCTACACCTTC
>TRBD1|TRBJ2-7|TRBV6-1
CASSELDRENEQYF
TGTGCCAGCAGTGAACTGGACAGGGAAAACGAGCAGTACTTC
>TRBD1|TRBJ2-3|TRBV9
CASSARDRGMDTQYF
TGTGCCAGCAGCGCCCGGGACAGGGGGATGGATACGCAGTATTTT
>TRBD1|TRBJ1-5|TRBV5-6
CASSFGTGEGNQPQHF
TGTGCCAGCAGCTTTGGGACAGGGGAGGGCAATCAGCCCCAGCATTTT
>TRBD2|TRBJ2-3|TRBV19
CASGKLAGASTDTQYF
TGTGCCAGTGGAAAACTAGCGGGAGCTAGCACAGATACGCAGTATTTT
>-|TRBJ1-2|TRBV6-5
CASSTAGGDGYTF
TGTGCCAGCAGCACTGCCGGGGGGGATGGCTACACCTTC
>-|TRBJ1-5|TRBV7-6
CASSLGGTPDSNQPQHF
TGTGCCAGCAGCTTAGGGGGCACACCAGATAGCAATCAGCCCCAGCATTTT
>-|TRBJ1-2|TRBV19
CASSTPEKHNYGYTF
TGTGCCAGTAGTACTCCGGAGAAGCATAACTATGGCTACACCTTC
>TRBD2|TRBJ2-2|TRBV5-6
CASRDHLTSNTGELFF
TGTGCCAGCAGAGATCATTTGACTAGCAACACCGGGGAGCTGTTTTTT
>-|TRBJ2-2|TRBV4-1
CASSQVDMGFLAGELFF
TGCGCCAGCAGCCAAGTAGATATGGGCTTTCTGGCCGGGGAGCTGTTTTTT
>-|TRBJ2-7|TRBV9
CASSPPGQRNYEQYF
TGTGCCAGCAGCCCACCGGGACAACGAAACTACGAGCAGTACTTC
>TRBD1|TRBJ2-7|TRBV19
CASSARDRQREQYF
TGTGCCAGTAGTGCTCGGGACAGACAACGGGAACAGTACTTC
>TRBD1|TRBJ2-3|TRBV4-1
CASSQGQGAADTQYF
TGCGCCAGCAGCCAGGGACAGGGGGCCGCAGATACGCAGTATTTT
>-|TRBJ1-4|TRBV6-5
CASSLQGYNEKLFF
TGTGCCAGCAGTTTGCAGGGTTATAATGAAAAACTGTTTTTT
>TRBD2|TRBJ2-3|TRBV27
CASSFPPAGTTFSTDTQYF
TGTGCCAGCAGTTTTCCCCCCGCCGGGACTACTTTCTCCACAGATACGCAGTATTTT
>TRBD1|TRBJ1-2|TRBV7-2
CASSLAGTAYGYTF
TGTGCCAGCAGCTTAGCGGGGACAGCCTATGGCTACACCTTC
>-|TRBJ1-1|TRBV9
CASSPSIGVGLEAFF
TGTGCCAGCAGCCCTAGCATTGGGGTTGGACTTGAAGCTTTCTTT
>-|TRBJ1-5|TRBV6-6
CASSYSQGQGQPQHF
TGTGCCAGCAGTTACTCGCAGGGGCAGGGGCAGCCCCAGCATTTT
>-|TRBJ1-5|TRBV4-1
CASSRAGAWQPQHF
TGCGCCAGCAGTCGTGCAGGGGCTTGGCAGCCCCAGCATTTT
>TRBD1|TRBJ2-6|TRBV7-8
CASSLRDRGSGANVLTF
TGTGCCAGCAGCTTACGGGACAGGGGCTCTGGGGCCAACGTCCTGACTTTC
>-|TRBJ1-6|TRBV25-1
CASSDRQGPGSYNSPLHF
TGTGCCAGCAGTGACCGGCAGGGCCCTGGGTCCTATAATTCACCCCTCCACTTT
>-|TRBJ1-2|TRBV15
CATSTGVGYTF
TGTGCCACCAGCACCGGAGTTGGCTACACCTTC
>-|TRBJ1-4|TRBV27
CASSLSEGGKLFF
TGTGCCAGCAGTTTATCGGAAGGGGGAAAACTGTTTTTT
>TRBD2|TRBJ2-7|TRBV19
CASRGLEYHEQYF
TGTGCCAGTAGGGGACTAGAGTACCACGAGCAGTACTTC
>-|TRBJ1-2|TRBV27
CASSPNGGGGRTYGYTF
TGTGCCAGCAGTCCGAACGGGGGAGGGGGAAGGACCTATGGCTACACCTTC
>-|TRBJ2-7|TRBV5-8
CASRRSGEQYF
TGTGCCAGCAGGCGGTCTGGCGAGCAGTACTTC